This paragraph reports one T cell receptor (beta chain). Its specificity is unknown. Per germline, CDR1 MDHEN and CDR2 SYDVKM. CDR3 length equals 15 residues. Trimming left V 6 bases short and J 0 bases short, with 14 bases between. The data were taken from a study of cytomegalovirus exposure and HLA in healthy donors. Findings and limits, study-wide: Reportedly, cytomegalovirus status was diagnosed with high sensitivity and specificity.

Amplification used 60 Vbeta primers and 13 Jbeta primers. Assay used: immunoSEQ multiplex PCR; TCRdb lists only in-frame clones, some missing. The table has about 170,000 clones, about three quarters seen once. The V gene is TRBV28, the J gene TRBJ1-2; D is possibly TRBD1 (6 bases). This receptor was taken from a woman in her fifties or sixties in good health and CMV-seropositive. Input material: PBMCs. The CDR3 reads CASRPDRLANYGYTF. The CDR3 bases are TGTGCCAGCAGACCCGACAGGTTAGCTAACTATGGCTACACCTTC.